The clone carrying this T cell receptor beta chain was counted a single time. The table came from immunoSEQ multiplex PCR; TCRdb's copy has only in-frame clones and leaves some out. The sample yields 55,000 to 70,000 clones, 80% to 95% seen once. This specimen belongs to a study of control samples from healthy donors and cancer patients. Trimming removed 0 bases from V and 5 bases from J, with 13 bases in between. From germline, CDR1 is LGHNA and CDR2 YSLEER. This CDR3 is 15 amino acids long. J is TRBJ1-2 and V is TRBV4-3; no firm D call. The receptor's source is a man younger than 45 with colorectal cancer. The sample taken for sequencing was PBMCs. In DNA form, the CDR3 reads TGCGCCAGCAGCCAAGACCTTGGAAACATATATGGCTACACCTTC. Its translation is CASSQDLGNIYGYTF.